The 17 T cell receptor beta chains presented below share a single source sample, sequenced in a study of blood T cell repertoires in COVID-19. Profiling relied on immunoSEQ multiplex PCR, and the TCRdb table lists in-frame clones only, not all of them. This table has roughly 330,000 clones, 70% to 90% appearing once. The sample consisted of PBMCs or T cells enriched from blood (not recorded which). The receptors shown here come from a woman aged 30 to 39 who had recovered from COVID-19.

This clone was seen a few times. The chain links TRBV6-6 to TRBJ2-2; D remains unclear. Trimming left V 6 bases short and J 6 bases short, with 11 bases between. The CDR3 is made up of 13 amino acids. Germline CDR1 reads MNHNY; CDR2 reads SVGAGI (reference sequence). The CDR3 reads CASSPDTPGELFF. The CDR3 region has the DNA TGTGCCAGCAGCCCCGACACTCCCGGGGAGCTGTTTTTT.

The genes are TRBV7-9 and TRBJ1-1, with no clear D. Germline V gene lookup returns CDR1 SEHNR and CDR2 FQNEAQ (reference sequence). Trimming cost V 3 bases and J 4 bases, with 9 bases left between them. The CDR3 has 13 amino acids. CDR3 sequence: CASSLLVGTEAFF. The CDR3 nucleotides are TGTGCCAGCAGCTTGCTGGTCGGCACTGAAGCTTTCTTT.

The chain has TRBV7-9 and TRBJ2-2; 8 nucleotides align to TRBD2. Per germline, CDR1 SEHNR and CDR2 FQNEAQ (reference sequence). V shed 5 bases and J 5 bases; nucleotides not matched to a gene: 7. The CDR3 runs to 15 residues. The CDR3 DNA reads TGTGCCAGCAGCCCGAGGGGACTAGAGACCGGGGAGCTGTTTTTT. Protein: CASSPRGLETGELFF.

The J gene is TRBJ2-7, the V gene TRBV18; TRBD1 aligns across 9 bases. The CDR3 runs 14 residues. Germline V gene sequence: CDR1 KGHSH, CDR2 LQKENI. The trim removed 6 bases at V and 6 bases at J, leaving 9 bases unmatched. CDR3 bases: TGTGCCAGCTCGCCGGGACAGGGTCGGTTCGAGCAGTACTTC. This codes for CASSPGQGRFEQYF.

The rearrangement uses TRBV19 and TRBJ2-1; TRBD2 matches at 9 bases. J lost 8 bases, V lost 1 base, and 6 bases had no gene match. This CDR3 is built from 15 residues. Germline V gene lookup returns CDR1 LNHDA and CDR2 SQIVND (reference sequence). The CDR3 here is CASSIVGGGGYEQFF. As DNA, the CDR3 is TGTGCCAGTAGTATAGTAGGCGGGGGGGGCTATGAGCAGTTCTTC.

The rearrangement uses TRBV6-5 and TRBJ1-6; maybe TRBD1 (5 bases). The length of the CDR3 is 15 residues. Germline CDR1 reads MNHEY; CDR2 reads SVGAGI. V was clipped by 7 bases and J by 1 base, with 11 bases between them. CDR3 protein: CASNRRDSYNSPLHF. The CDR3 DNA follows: TGTGCCAGCAACCGCAGGGATTCCTATAATTCACCCCTCCACTTT.

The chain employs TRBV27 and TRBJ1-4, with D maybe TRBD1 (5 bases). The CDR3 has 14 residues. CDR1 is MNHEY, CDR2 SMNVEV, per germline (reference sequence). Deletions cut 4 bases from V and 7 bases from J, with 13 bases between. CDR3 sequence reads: CASSYRFGGEKLFF. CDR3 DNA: TGTGCCAGCAGTTACAGGTTTGGTGGTGAAAAACTGTTTTTT.

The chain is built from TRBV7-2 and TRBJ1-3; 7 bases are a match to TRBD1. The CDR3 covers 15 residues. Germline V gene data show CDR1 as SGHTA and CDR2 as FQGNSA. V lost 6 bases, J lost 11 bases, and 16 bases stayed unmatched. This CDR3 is CASSSGTARGFPIYF. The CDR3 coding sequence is TGTGCCAGCAGTTCAGGGACAGCGAGGGGCTTCCCCATATATTTT.

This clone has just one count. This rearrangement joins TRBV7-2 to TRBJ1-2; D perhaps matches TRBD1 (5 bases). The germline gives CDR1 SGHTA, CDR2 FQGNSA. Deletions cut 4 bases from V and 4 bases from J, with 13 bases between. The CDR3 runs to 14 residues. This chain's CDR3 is CASSSRQFSYGYTF. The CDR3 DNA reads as TGTGCCAGCAGCTCCCGACAGTTCTCCTATGGCTACACCTTC.

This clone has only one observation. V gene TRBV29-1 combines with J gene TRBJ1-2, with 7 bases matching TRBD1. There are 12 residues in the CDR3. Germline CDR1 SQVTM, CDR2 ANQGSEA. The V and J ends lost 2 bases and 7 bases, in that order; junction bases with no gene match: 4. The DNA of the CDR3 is TGCAGCGTTGAAACCCGGGACAGTGGCTACACCTTC. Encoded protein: CSVETRDSGYTF.

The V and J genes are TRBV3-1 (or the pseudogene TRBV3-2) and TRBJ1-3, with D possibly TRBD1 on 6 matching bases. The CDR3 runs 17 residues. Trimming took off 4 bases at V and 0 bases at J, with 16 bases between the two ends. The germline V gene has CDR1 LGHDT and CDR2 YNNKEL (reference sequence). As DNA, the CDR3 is TGTGCCAGCAGCCCGAGGGGGACCCCTCTCTCTGGAAACACCATATATTTT. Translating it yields CASSPRGTPLSGNTIYF.

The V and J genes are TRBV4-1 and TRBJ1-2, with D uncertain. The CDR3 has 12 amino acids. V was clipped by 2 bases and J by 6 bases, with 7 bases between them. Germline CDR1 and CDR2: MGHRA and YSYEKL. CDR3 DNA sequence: TGCGCCAGCAGCCAACCATTCCATGGCTACACCTTC. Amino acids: CASSQPFHGYTF.

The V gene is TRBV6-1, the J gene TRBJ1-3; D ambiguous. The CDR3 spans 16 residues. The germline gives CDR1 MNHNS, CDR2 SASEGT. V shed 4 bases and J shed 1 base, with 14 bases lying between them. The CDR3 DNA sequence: TGTGCCAGCAGTGCCCTCCCGTCGGGTTCTGGAAACACCATATATTTT. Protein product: CASSALPSGSGNTIYF.

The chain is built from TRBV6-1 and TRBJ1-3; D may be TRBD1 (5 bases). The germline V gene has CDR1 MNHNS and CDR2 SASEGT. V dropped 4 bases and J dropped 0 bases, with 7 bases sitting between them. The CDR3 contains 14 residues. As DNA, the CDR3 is TGTGCCAGCAGTGCCAGGGACTCTGGAAACACCATATATTTT. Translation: CASSARDSGNTIYF.

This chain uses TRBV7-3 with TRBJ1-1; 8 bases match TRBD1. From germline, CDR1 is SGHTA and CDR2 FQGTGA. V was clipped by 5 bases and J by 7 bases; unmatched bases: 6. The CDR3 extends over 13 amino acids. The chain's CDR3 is CASSPQGASEAFF. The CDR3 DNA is TGTGCCAGCAGCCCTCAGGGGGCAAGTGAAGCTTTCTTT.

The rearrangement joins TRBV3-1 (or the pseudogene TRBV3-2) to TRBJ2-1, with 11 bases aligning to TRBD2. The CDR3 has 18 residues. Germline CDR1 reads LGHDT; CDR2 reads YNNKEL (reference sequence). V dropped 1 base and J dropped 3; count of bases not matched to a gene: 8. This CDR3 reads CASSQGATSGASYNEQFF. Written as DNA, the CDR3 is TGTGCCAGCAGCCAAGGGGCGACTAGCGGGGCTAGCTACAATGAGCAGTTCTTC.

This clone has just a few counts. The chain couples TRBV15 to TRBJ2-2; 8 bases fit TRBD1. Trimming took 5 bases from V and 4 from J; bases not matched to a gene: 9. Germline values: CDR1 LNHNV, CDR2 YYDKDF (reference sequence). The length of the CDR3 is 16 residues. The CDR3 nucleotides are TGTGCCACCAGCTCTCGACAGGGGATGCGCACCGGGGAGCTGTTTTTT. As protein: CATSSRQGMRTGELFF.